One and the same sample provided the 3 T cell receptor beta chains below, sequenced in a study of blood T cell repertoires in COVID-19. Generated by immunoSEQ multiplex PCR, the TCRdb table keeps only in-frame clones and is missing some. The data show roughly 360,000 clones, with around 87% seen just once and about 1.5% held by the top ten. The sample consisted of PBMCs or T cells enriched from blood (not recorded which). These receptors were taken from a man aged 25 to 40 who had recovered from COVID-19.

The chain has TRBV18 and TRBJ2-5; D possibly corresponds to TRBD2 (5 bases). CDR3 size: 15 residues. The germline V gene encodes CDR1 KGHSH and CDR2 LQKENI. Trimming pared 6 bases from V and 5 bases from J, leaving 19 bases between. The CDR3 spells CASSVFSERGETQYF. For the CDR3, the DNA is TGTGCCAGCTCCGTTTTTAGCGAGCGAGGGGAGACCCAGTACTTC.

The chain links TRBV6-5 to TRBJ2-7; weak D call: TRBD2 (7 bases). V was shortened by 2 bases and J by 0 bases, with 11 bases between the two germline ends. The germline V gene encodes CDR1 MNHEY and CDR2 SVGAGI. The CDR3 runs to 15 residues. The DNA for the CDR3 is TGTGCCAGCAGTTACGGGGGGGGGCACTCCTACGAGCAGTACTTC. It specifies CASSYGGGHSYEQYF.

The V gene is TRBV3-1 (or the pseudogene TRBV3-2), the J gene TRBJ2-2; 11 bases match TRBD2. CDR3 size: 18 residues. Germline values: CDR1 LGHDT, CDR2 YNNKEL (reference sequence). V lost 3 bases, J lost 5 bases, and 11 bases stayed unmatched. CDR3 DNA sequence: TGTGCCAGCAGCCATCCTAGGATGGTAGCGGGGGGGACCGGGGAGCTGTTTTTT. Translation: CASSHPRMVAGGTGELFF.